The clone carrying this T cell receptor beta chain was found once. Its antigen is undetermined. This specimen comes from a study of T cells after yellow fever vaccination. In the study overall: Low-cell-number fractions were prepared with SMART-Seq v4 Ultra Low Input. Broader study findings: Across the CD4 and CD8 compartments, a small share of clonotypes was present in both. High-abundance clonotypes from the bulk population could contaminate FACS-sorted repertoires.

Germline loops: CDR1 KGHDR, CDR2 SFDVKD. J lost 5 bases, V lost 4 bases, and 3 bases had no gene match. There are 14 residues in the CDR3. One entry per CDR3 protein, called by TCRdb with MiXCR from the 5' RACE reads. The table shows around 320,000 distinct CDR3 sequences, with around 10% occurring only once. This TCR was sampled from a man aged 18 to 29 who received the YFV17D yellow fever vaccine. Source: CD4+ T cells sorted from PBMCs, taken 45 days after the yellow fever booster vaccination. This chain uses TRBV24-1 with TRBJ2-1; 8 bases align to TRBD2. This CDR3 reads CATSDGGANNEQFF. The CDR3 coding sequence is TGTGCCACCAGTGACGGGGGGGCGAACAATGAGCAGTTCTTC.